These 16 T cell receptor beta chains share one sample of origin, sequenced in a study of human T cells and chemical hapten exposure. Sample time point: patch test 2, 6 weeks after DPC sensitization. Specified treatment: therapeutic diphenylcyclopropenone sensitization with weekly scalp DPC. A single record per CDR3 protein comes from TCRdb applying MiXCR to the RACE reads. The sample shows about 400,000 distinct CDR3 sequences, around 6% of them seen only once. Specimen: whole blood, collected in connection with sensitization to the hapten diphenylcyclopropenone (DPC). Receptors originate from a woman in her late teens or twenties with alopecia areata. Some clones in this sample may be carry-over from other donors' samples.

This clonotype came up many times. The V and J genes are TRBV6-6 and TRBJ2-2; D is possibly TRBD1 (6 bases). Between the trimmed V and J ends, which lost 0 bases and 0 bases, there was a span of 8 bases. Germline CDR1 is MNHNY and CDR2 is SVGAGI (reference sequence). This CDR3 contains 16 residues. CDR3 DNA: TGTGCCAGCAGTTACTCGAGGACAGCGAACACCGGGGAGCTGTTTTTT. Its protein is CASSYSRTANTGELFF.

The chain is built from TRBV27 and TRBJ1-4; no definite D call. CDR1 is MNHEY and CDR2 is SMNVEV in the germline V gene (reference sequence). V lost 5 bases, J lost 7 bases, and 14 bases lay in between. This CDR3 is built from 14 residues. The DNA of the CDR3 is TGTGCCAGCAGTCCCAAAGAAGACCTTGAAAAACTGTTTTTT. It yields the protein CASSPKEDLEKLFF. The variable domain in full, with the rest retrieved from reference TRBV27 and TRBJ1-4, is EAQVTQNPRYLITVTGKKLTVTCSQNMNHEYMSWYRQDPGLGLRQIYYSMNVEVTDKGDVPEGYKVSRKEKRNFPLILESPSPNQTSLYFCASSPKEDLEKLFFGSGTQLSVL.

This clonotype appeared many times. Here the CDR3 DNA reads TGCGCCAGCAGCTTGGGAGCGGGGGCGACAGATACGCAGTATTTT. The encoded protein is CASSLGAGATDTQYF. The chain is built from TRBV5-1 and TRBJ2-3; 8 positions agree with TRBD2. CDR1 and CDR2 from the germline V gene are SGHRS and YFSETQ. The CDR3 length is 15 residues. J lost 3 bases, V lost 0 bases, and 3 bases had no gene match.

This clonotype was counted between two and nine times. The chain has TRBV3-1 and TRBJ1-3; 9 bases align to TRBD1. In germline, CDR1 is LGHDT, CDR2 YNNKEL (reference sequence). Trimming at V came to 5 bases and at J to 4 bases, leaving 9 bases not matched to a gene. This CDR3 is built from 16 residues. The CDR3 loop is CASSFHRGPRGNTIYF. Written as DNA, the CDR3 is TGTGCCAGCAGCTTCCACAGGGGGCCGCGAGGAAACACCATATATTTT.

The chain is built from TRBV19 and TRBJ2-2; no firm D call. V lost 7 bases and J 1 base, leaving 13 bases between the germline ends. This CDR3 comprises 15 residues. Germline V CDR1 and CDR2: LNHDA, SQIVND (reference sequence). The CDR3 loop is CASTEHTLNTGELFF. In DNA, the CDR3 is TGTGCCAGTACGGAACACACCTTGAACACCGGGGAGCTGTTTTTT. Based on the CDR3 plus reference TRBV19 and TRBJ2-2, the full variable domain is DGGITQSPKYLFRKEGQNVTLSCEQNLNHDAMYWYRQDPGQGLRLIYYSQIVNDFQKGDIAEGYSVSREKKESFPLTVTSAQKNPTAFYLCASTEHTLNTGELFFGEGSRLTVL.

The CDR3 region is CSVTKGANADTQYF. CDR3 in DNA: TGCAGCGTGACAAAGGGGGCAAATGCAGATACGCAGTATTTT. The chain has TRBV29-1 and TRBJ2-3, with 7 bases fitting TRBD1. J gave up 4 bases and V 6 bases, and 10 bases lay outside the gene matches. The CDR3 sequence is 14 residues long. Germline V lookup: CDR1 SQVTM, CDR2 ANQGSEA.

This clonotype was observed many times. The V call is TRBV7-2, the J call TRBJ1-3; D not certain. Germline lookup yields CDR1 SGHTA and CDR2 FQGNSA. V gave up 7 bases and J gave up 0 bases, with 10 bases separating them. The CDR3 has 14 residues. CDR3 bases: TGTGCCAGCAAACTCGAGAGCTCTGGAAACACCATATATTTT. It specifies CASKLESSGNTIYF.

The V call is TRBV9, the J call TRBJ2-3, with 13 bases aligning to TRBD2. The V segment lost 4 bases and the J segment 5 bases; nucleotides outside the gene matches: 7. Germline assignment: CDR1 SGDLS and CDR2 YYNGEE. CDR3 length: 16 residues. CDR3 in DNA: TGTGCCAGCAGCACAGGACTAGCGGGGGTCAAAGATACGCAGTATTTT. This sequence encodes CASSTGLAGVKDTQYF.

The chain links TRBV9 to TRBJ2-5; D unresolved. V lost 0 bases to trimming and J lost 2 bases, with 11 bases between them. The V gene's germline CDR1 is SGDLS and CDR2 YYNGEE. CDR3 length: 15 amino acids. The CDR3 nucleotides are TGTGCCAGCAGCGTAGACCCGTCACGTCAAGAGACCCAGTACTTC. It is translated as CASSVDPSRQETQYF. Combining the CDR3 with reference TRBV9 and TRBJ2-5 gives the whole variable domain DSGVTQTPKHLITATGQRVTLRCSPRSGDLSVYWYQQSLDQGLQFLIQYYNGEERAKGNILERFSAQQFPDLHSELNLSSLELGDSALYFCASSVDPSRQETQYFGPGTRLLVL.

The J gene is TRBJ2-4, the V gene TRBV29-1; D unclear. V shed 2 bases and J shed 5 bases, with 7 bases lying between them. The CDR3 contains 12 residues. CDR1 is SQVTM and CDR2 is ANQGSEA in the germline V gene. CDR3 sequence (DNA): TGCAGCGTTGAATCGCCGGAAAACATTCAGTACTTC. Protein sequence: CSVESPENIQYF.

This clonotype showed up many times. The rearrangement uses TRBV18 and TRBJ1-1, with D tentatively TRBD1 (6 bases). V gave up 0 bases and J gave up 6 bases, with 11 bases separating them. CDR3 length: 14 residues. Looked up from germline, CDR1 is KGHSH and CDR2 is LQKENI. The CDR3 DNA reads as TGTGCCAGCTCACCACCTAGGGGGGTTGCTGAAGCTTTCTTT. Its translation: CASSPPRGVAEAFF.

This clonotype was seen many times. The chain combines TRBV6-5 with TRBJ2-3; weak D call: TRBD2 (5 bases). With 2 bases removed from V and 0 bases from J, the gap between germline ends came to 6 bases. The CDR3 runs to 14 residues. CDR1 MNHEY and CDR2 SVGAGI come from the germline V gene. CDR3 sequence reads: CASSYRGSTDTQYF. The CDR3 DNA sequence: TGTGCCAGCAGTTACCGGGGTAGCACAGATACGCAGTATTTT.

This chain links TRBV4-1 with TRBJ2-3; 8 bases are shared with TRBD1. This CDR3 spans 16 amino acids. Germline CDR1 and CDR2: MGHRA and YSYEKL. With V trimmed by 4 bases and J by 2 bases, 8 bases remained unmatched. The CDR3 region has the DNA TGCGCCAGCAGCCGGGCGACAGGGGCAATCACAGATACGCAGTATTTT. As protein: CASSRATGAITDTQYF.

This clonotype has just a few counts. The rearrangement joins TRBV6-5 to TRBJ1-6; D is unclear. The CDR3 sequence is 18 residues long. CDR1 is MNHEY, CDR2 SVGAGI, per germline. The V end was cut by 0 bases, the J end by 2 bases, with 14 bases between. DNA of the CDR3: TGTGCCAGCAGTTACTCGAACCCTCAGGCAGCCTATAATTCACCCCTCCACTTT. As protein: CASSYSNPQAAYNSPLHF.

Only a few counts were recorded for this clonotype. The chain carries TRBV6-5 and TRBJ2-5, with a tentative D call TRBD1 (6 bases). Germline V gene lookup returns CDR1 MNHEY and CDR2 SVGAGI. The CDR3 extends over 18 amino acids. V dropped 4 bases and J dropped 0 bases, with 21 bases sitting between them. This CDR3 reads CASSFKRPGQSNQETQYF. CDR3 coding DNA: TGTGCCAGCAGTTTTAAGCGACCGGGACAATCAAACCAAGAGACCCAGTACTTC.

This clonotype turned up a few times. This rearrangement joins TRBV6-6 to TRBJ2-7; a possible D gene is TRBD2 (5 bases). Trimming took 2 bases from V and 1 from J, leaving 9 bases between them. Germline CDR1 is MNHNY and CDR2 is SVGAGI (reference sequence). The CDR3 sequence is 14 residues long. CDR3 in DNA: TGTGCCAGCAGTTACGTCCCGGGGTCCTACGAGCAGTACTTC. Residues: CASSYVPGSYEQYF.